This T cell receptor beta chain was found in a study of T cells after posttransplantation cyclophosphamide. The length of the CDR3 is 17 residues. V was clipped by 8 bases and J by 1 base; unmatched bases: 13. Per germline, CDR1 SGHTA and CDR2 FQGTGA. Study results and limitations: Tissue-infiltrating T cells from skin or gut overlapped little with blood T cells.

Repertoires were generated with immunoSEQ multiplex PCR, while TCRdb's copy carries only in-frame clones and drops some. This repertoire shows around 3,500 clones, nearly 97% found once; its top ten account for about 1%. The naive gate required viable CD3+CD4+ or CD3+CD8+ cells with CCR7+CD45RA+CD45RO-CD95-CD27+CD28+ phenotype. As to this clone: The target antigen is unknown.

The V gene is TRBV7-3, the J gene TRBJ2-2, with 7 nucleotides matching TRBD1. The sequence was collected from a woman in her forties or fifties in good health and a related stem cell transplant donor. The sequencing sample was made of naive CD8+ T cells sorted from PBMCs. The CDR3 region is CASSTPSGQMNTGELFF. CDR3 coding DNA: TGTGCCAGCTCTACCCCTTCGGGACAGATGAACACCGGGGAGCTGTTTTTT.